The 14 T cell receptor beta chains in this list originate from one sample, sequenced in a study of OX40 agonist ivuxolimab in advanced cancers. Repertoires were generated with immunoSEQ multiplex PCR, while TCRdb's copy carries only in-frame clones and drops some. The sample lists more than 50,000 clones; approximately 84% were seen once. The specimen comprised CD4+ or CD8+ T cells sorted from blood, sampled in a trial of the OX40 agonist ivuxolimab. These receptors came from an adult with an advanced solid tumor such as melanoma, head and neck, liver or kidney cancer.

The chain recombines TRBV6-1 with TRBJ2-3; 9 bases agree with TRBD2. Trimming cost V 2 bases and J 3 bases; bases outside gene matches: 9. Germline V gene sequence: CDR1 MNHNS, CDR2 SASEGT. The CDR3 spans 17 residues. The DNA for the CDR3 is TGTGCCAGCAGTGAATCGGGCGGGGGGGTATGGACAGATACGCAGTATTTT. This encodes CASSESGGGVWTDTQYF.

This clone was seen a single time. The chain has TRBV7-3 and TRBJ2-5; 8 bases map to TRBD2. This CDR3 contains 13 residues. The germline CDR1 and CDR2 sequences are SGHTA and FQGTGA. After removal of 5 bases from V and 4 bases from J, the junction contained 3 bases not matched to a gene. The CDR3 DNA follows: TGTGCCAGCAGCGAGAGCGGGAGAGAGACCCAGTACTTC. Translated, it gives CASSESGRETQYF.

The chain employs TRBV10-2 and TRBJ2-5; D remains unclear. The CDR3 consists of 15 residues. The V end lost 0 bases, the J end lost 4 bases, and 12 bases lay between the germline ends. From germline, CDR1 is WSHSY and CDR2 SAAADI. As DNA, the CDR3 is TGCGCCAGCAGTGAGTCGGAGTTGGGTGGAGAGACCCAGTACTTC. Translation gives CASSESELGGETQYF.

J is TRBJ2-5 and V is TRBV5-6, with 8 bases lining up with TRBD1. J gave up 6 bases and V 0 bases, and 10 bases lay outside the gene matches. The germline V gene has CDR1 SGHDT and CDR2 YYEEEE. The CDR3 consists of 16 residues. DNA for the CDR3: TGTGCCAGCAGCTTGGTAGGGCCGGACAGGGTGAAGACCCAGTACTTC. It encodes CASSLVGPDRVKTQYF.

This clone was observed a single time. This rearrangement joins TRBV11-2 to TRBJ2-5; D not certain. The germline V and J ends were trimmed by 3 bases and 4 bases, with 9 bases remaining between them. CDR3 length equals 13 residues. Germline V gene data show CDR1 as SGHAT and CDR2 as FQNNGV. The DNA for the CDR3 is TGTGCCAGCAGCTTTTTCGGCAGAGAGACCCAGTACTTC. Its protein product is CASSFFGRETQYF.

The chain employs TRBV27 and TRBJ2-3; D unclear. The germline gives CDR1 MNHEY, CDR2 SMNVEV (reference sequence). The V end lost 4 bases, the J end lost 6 bases, and 8 bases lay between the germline ends. The CDR3 is made up of 12 amino acids. CDR3: CASSSKWDTQYF. The DNA of the CDR3 is TGTGCCAGCAGTTCTAAGTGGGATACGCAGTATTTT.

V usage is TRBV11-2 and J usage is TRBJ2-1; D is unclear. The length of the CDR3 is 12 residues. Germline CDR1 SGHAT, CDR2 FQNNGV. V lost 7 bases to trimming and J lost 10 bases, with 14 bases between them. CDR3 region: CASNFWGGEQFF. The CDR3 DNA reads as TGTGCCAGCAACTTTTGGGGTGGGGAGCAGTTCTTC.

The genes are TRBV18 and TRBJ2-5; D is unclear. The length of the CDR3 is 13 residues. V was shortened by 6 bases and J by 5 bases, with 13 bases between the two germline ends. CDR1 and CDR2 from the germline V gene are KGHSH and LQKENI. CDR3 bases: TGTGCCAGCTCCCCAGGCACGTTGGAGACCCAGTACTTC. Amino acids: CASSPGTLETQYF. Variable domain in full (rest from reference TRBV18 and TRBJ2-5): NAGVMQNPRHLVRRRGQEARLRCSPMKGHSHVYWYRQLPEEGLKFMVYLQKENIIDESGMPKERFSAEFPKEGPSILRIQQVVRGDSAAYFCASSPGTLETQYFGPGTRLLVL.

The chain employs TRBV6-4 and TRBJ2-5, with 8 bases matching TRBD2. The CDR3 totals 15 residues. Germline V gene lookup returns CDR1 MRHNA and CDR2 SNTAGT. With 4 bases clipped from V and 1 base from J, the junction kept 5 bases outside the gene matches. The CDR3 spells CASSGRLAGQETQYF. DNA for the CDR3: TGTGCCAGCAGTGGACGGCTAGCGGGCCAAGAGACCCAGTACTTC.

The chain couples TRBV9 to TRBJ2-1; 7 bases fit TRBD2. This CDR3 has 18 amino acids. Trimming cost V 3 bases and J 1 base; bases outside gene matches: 13. Germline loops: CDR1 SGDLS, CDR2 YYNGEE. The CDR3 loop is CASSAHTLSGTSYNEQFF. The CDR3, as DNA: TGTGCCAGCAGCGCCCATACATTGAGCGGGACGTCCTACAATGAGCAGTTCTTC.

The chain is built from TRBV9 and TRBJ1-1; no definite D call. Trimming removed 1 base from V and 4 bases from J, with 8 bases in between. Germline assignment: CDR1 SGDLS and CDR2 YYNGEE. The CDR3 totals 13 residues. The CDR3 DNA reads as TGTGCCAGCAGCGTAACGGTGAGCACTGAAGCTTTCTTT. It translates to CASSVTVSTEAFF.

The chain joins TRBV25-1 to TRBJ2-5; a possible D gene is TRBD1 (6 bases). The germline V and J ends were trimmed by 5 bases and 3 bases, with 10 bases remaining between them. This CDR3 has 13 residues. The germline CDR1 and CDR2 sequences are MGHDK and SYGVNS. CDR3 protein: CASSFPGEETQYF. The DNA of the CDR3 is TGTGCCAGCAGTTTTCCAGGGGAAGAGACCCAGTACTTC.

The V gene is TRBV6-6, the J gene TRBJ1-1, with D hard to call. This CDR3 spans 12 amino acids. Deletions cut 2 bases from V and 7 bases from J, with 8 bases between. CDR1 is MNHNY, CDR2 SVGAGI, per germline (reference sequence). The CDR3 DNA follows: TGTGCCAGCAGTTACCTTAAGGGTGAAGCTTTCTTT. As protein: CASSYLKGEAFF.

This CDR3 reads CASALAGEGDEQFF. The CDR3 DNA reads as TGTGCCAGTGCCCTAGCGGGAGAAGGAGATGAGCAGTTCTTC. The V gene is TRBV6-6, the J gene TRBJ2-1; the match to TRBD2 covers 10 bases. The CDR3 is 14 amino acids. The ends lost 9 bases at V and 8 bases at J; junction bases unmatched: 10. Germline V lookup: CDR1 MNHNY, CDR2 SVGAGI (reference sequence).